This is a list of T cell receptor beta chains from one sample in a study of shared clonotypes between healthy human individuals. The data were produced by immunoSEQ multiplex PCR, yet TCRdb's version contains in-frame clones alone and is incomplete. The sample carries over a million clones, over 95% recorded once. Source material: naive CD4+ T cells sorted from blood. The receptors were sampled from a man aged 25-40 years in good health. Both conserved end residues are trimmed from each CDR3.

CDR3aa: ASSSDKEELF
v_gene: TRBV11-3

CDR3aa: ASSQHRGLGTEAF
v_gene: TRBV6-5

CDR3aa: ASSFHIGAGELF
v_gene: TRBV6-5

CDR3aa: ASSGTGEGGNQPQH
v_gene: TRBV6-4

CDR3aa: ASSLTYEQY
v_gene: TRBV7-8

CDR3aa: ASTRTRTAGETQY
v_gene: TRBV11-2

CDR3aa: ASSMGQGADTQY
v_gene: TRBV5-1

CDR3aa: ASSSFARGSYEQY
v_gene: TRBV11-2

CDR3aa: ASSLRGINQPQH
v_gene: TRBV7-6

CDR3aa: ASRTGGLGEQY
v_gene: TRBV28

CDR3aa: ASSPGSGTTEQF
v_gene: TRBV18

CDR3aa: ASSLLRNYGYT
v_gene: TRBV5-1

CDR3aa: ASSWTGDSYNEQF
v_gene: TRBV5-5

CDR3aa: ASSQDFPAAGELF
v_gene: TRBV4-3